One TCR beta chain is described in this entry. As yet, its antigen is unknown. This entry comes from a study of relationships among human T cell subsets. This CDR3 is built from 14 residues. Deletions cut 3 bases from V and 3 bases from J, with 9 bases between. CDR1 and CDR2 from the germline V gene are SEHNR and FQNEAQ (reference sequence). TCR alpha and beta CDR3s were amplified from mRNA by semiquantitative ARM-PCR. Exponential amplification used communal superprimers after tagged nested gene-specific primers in ARM-PCR. Exonuclease cleared nested primers, then first-round products were reamplified. MiXCR, applied by TCRdb to the multiplex PCR reads, yields one record per CDR3 protein. The data hold roughly 7,600 distinct CDR3 sequences, with 70% observed a single time. Study results and caveats: The seven subsets showed no significant differences in gene usage or CDR3 length. Substantial CDR3 sharing among Th1, Th2 and regulatory cells suggested stochastic fate choice.

Pooled CD4+ and CD8+ T cells were bead-selected with anti-CD45RA to get naive and transitional cells. The TCR sequence derives from a man aged 35-49 years in good health. Sequenced: naive and transitional (CD45RA+) T cells sorted from blood. The chain combines TRBV7-9 with TRBJ2-1; unclear D gene. CDR3: CASSFSGDYNEQFF. Here the CDR3 DNA reads TGTGCCAGCAGCTTCAGTGGGGACTACAATGAGCAGTTCTTC.